The 7 T cell receptor beta chains below come from one sample, sequenced in a study of blood T cell repertoires in COVID-19. Sequencing used immunoSEQ multiplex PCR; TCRdb keeps in-frame clones, though not all of them. The repertoire includes fewer than 400,000 clones, roughly nine tenths of them detected once, and around 4.2% sits in the top ten. The sample consisted of PBMCs or T cells enriched from blood (not recorded which). The receptors stem from a woman in her twenties or thirties who had been exposed to COVID-19.

V and J are TRBV18 and TRBJ2-5; TRBD1 matches 10 bases. The germline V gene has CDR1 KGHSH and CDR2 LQKENI. After removal of 2 bases from V and 8 bases from J, the junction contained 5 bases not matched to a gene. This CDR3 comprises 14 residues. DNA of the CDR3: TGTGCCAGCTCACCATTGGACAGGGGGACAACCCAGTACTTC. This sequence encodes CASSPLDRGTTQYF. The full variable domain, with the rest looked up from reference TRBV18 and TRBJ2-5, is NAGVMQNPRHLVRRRGQEARLRCSPMKGHSHVYWYRQLPEEGLKFMVYLQKENIIDESGMPKERFSAEFPKEGPSILRIQQVVRGDSAAYFCASSPLDRGTTQYFGPGTRLLVL.

This chain links TRBV3-1 (or the pseudogene TRBV3-2) with TRBJ1-2; D remains unclear. The CDR3 has 12 residues. V lost 3 bases, J lost 7 bases, and 9 bases lay in between. The germline CDR1 and CDR2 sequences are LGHDT and YNNKEL (reference sequence). CDR3 nucleotides: TGTGCCAGCAGCCACGGGATGAGTGGCTACACCTTC. Translation: CASSHGMSGYTF.

The genes are TRBV9 and TRBJ2-5; 10 nucleotides align to TRBD2. The CDR3 sequence is 16 residues long. Germline CDR1 reads SGDLS; CDR2 reads YYNGEE. Trimming removed 0 bases from V and 5 bases from J; junction bases left unmatched: 7. The CDR3, as DNA: TGTGCCAGCAGCGTAGAAGCGGGGGGGCCTTTTGAGACCCAGTACTTC. It encodes CASSVEAGGPFETQYF.

This chain uses TRBV4-1 with TRBJ1-4; TRBD1 matches 8 bases. Germline lookup yields CDR1 MGHRA and CDR2 YSYEKL. The trim removed 4 bases at V and 3 bases at J, leaving 16 bases unmatched. The CDR3 runs to 19 residues. The CDR3 is CASSRDPGTGQGPNEKLFF. CDR3 coding DNA: TGCGCCAGCAGCCGAGACCCGGGGACTGGACAGGGTCCTAATGAAAAACTGTTTTTT.

This sequence joins TRBV19 and TRBJ2-5; the match to TRBD2 covers 8 bases. The J segment lost 3 bases and the V segment lost 6 bases, leaving 6 bases of the junction unmatched. The length of the CDR3 is 14 residues. Per germline, CDR1 LNHDA and CDR2 SQIVND (reference sequence). The CDR3 sequence: CASSFGGGKETQYF. The DNA of the CDR3 is TGTGCCAGTAGCTTCGGGGGGGGAAAAGAGACCCAGTACTTC.

The V and J genes are TRBV12-5 and TRBJ1-2; D uncertain. Germline assignment: CDR1 LGHNT and CDR2 FRNRAP. This CDR3 region has 13 residues. The V end lost 1 base, the J end lost 7 bases, and 10 bases lay between the germline ends. The CDR3 region has the DNA TGTGCTAGTGGTTTGGACCCTTTGAGTGGCTACACCTTC. It codes for CASGLDPLSGYTF. Looking up the rest from reference TRBV12-5 and TRBJ1-2 gives the full variable domain: DARVTQTPRHKVTEMGQEVTMRCQPILGHNTVFWYRQTMMQGLELLAYFRNRAPLDDSGMPKDRFSAEMPDATLATLKIQPSEPRDSAVYFCASGLDPLSGYTFGSGTRLTVV.

The V and J genes are TRBV4-1 and TRBJ2-2; 12 bases agree with TRBD2. The V segment lost 6 bases and the J segment 4 bases; nucleotides outside the gene matches: 6. Germline V gives CDR1 MGHRA, CDR2 YSYEKL. The CDR3 runs to 16 residues. The CDR3 DNA reads as TGCGCCAGCAGTCCCCGGACTAGCGGGGTCACCGGGGAGCTGTTTTTT. Translation gives CASSPRTSGVTGELFF.